This TCR beta chain was profiled in a study of blood T cell repertoires in COVID-19 (dated by TCRdb to 2020 to 2022). At the level of the whole study: Samples covering the acute and convalescent phases of COVID-19 were provided by collaborators in the United States, Italy and Spain. Where HLA class I and class II types were available, the types were taken from metadata supplied by the sample provider, not from assay-based typing. The prospective study material was composed of cDNA or gDNA derived from T cells, B-cell-depleted T cells, or PBMCs. The samples were drawn from the first 160 participants of the ongoing ImmuneRACE study and from over 950 subjects provided by 6 global collaborators. The repertoires were released in a freely available public database intended as a resource for research on the immune response to SARS-CoV-2. The sample metadata nearly always contained a de-identified subject ID, COVID-19 status, age in years and sex. Subjects who had been exposed to COVID-19, were actively infected with it, or had recovered from it provided the deeply sampled blood TCRbeta repertoires that made up the dataset. Broader findings and caveats from the paper: How much clinical and demographic metadata was included differed by source and by participant, and the metadata was provided uncurated.

As to this clone: Its antigen has not been determined. Base qualities are not at hand, and no much larger clone is one base apart.

Taken from cysteine to phenylalanine, the CDR3 has 18 residues. The retained sequence is limited to the CDR3, 54 bases, with the frame set at the first base. The germline V gene sets CDR1 to MNHNS and CDR2 to SASEGT. V is cut back by 4 bases and J by 0 bases, with 10 bases in the junction unmatched. The immunoSEQ Assay, a bias-controlled multiplex PCR, was used to amplify TCRbeta CDR3 regions from genomic DNA. In the authors' own workflow: Nucleated cell counts per sample were estimated from amplification of reference gene primers within the assay. To quantify the absolute abundance of each unique TCRbeta CDR3 rearrangement, sequence reads were collapsed and filtered. For each sample, productive Simpson clonality was calculated as the square root of Simpson's diversity index over productive rearrangements. This is the immuneACCESS table as TCRdb keeps it, with only in-frame sequences that have V and J called. A part of the clones is gone; compared with another copy, unresolved V genes explain less than half, and the rest is unexplained. That table furnishes V, J and clone size, whereas the DNA furnished D and trimming. This sample holds some 220,000 clones; about four fifths were observed only once. About 2.3% of the sample rests with the top ten.

Whole blood was collected in K2EDTA tubes by collaborating institutions according to the institutions' own protocols. Collaborator samples were shipped for TCRbeta analysis as frozen whole blood, isolated PBMCs, or DNA extracted from either sample type. The sequenced material came from peripheral blood. This receptor was identified in a woman aged 55 to 70 with acute or convalescent COVID-19. The rearrangement combines TRBV6-1 with TRBJ1-3, and TRBD1 matches 9 of the central bases. The sequence in DNA is TGTGCCAGCAGTGGCGATGGACAGGGGTCTTTCTCTGGAAACACCATATATTTT. It codes for CASSGDGQGSFSGNTIYF.